Listed here are 8 T cell receptor beta chains from one sample, sequenced in a study of T-cell memory formation after mild COVID-19. Via MiXCR, TCRdb re-called the 5' RACE reads, giving one row per CDR3 protein. Of around 430,000 distinct CDR3 sequences in the sample, roughly 15% were seen once. The specimen sequenced was PBMCs or a T cell subset sorted from them (not recorded which). The receptors derive from a man between 18 and 29 years old who had mild COVID-19 (a few samples of this study predate the infection). Cell type and time point are not known.

This clonotype appeared a few times. V usage is TRBV12-3 or TRBV12-4 and J usage is TRBJ1-2; D uncertain. Trimming removed 2 bases at V and 1 base at J, with 14 bases between. The CDR3 contains 16 residues. CDR3 sequence (DNA): TGTGCCAGCAGTTTAAAGGGAACGTCGGGTAACTATGGCTACACCTTC. Translation: CASSLKGTSGNYGYTF.

A few counts support this clonotype. This chain uses TRBV7-2 with TRBJ1-4; 7 bases are a match to TRBD1. J gave up 2 bases and V 5 bases, and 8 bases lay outside the gene matches. This CDR3 spans 16 amino acids. Per the germline V gene, CDR1 is SGHTA and CDR2 is FQGNSA. CDR3 residues: CASSPALGGTNEKLFF. The CDR3 DNA is TGTGCCAGCAGCCCGGCCTTAGGGGGCACTAATGAAAAACTGTTTTTT.

The V gene is TRBV5-8, the J gene TRBJ2-1; maybe TRBD1 (5 bases). V was trimmed by 4 bases and J by 7 bases, leaving 18 bases between them. CDR3 length equals 15 residues. CDR1 SGHTS and CDR2 YDEGEE come from the germline V gene. The CDR3 spells CASSPRVRVMNEQFF. CDR3 bases: TGTGCCAGCAGCCCCAGGGTTAGGGTTATGAATGAGCAGTTCTTC.

The chain combines TRBV14 with TRBJ2-5; D unclear. Trimming pared 1 base from V and 1 base from J, leaving 13 bases between. Looked up from germline, CDR1 is SGHDN and CDR2 is FVKESK. There are 16 residues in the CDR3. The CDR3 sequence: CASSQVKTSFQETQYF. In nucleotides, the CDR3 is TGTGCCAGCAGCCAAGTAAAGACCAGCTTCCAAGAGACCCAGTACTTC. Full variable domain (rest looked up from reference TRBV14 and TRBJ2-5): EAGVTQFPSHSVIEKGQTVTLRCDPISGHDNLYWYRRVMGKEIKFLLHFVKESKQDESGMPNNRFLAERTGGTYSTLKVQPAELEDSGVYFCASSQVKTSFQETQYFGPGTRLLVL.

The chain is built from TRBV5-1 and TRBJ2-6; D is possibly TRBD1 (6 bases). Germline V CDR1 and CDR2: SGHRS, YFSETQ. The CDR3 has 16 amino acids. V was pared by 2 bases and J by 0 bases, with 9 bases between. CDR3 in amino acids: CASSLRTASGANVLTF. As DNA, the CDR3 is TGCGCCAGCAGCTTAAGGACAGCCTCTGGGGCCAACGTCCTGACTTTC.

This clonotype was found a few times. The V and J genes are TRBV6-2 or TRBV6-3 and TRBJ2-1; 7 nucleotides align to TRBD1. Germline V gene data show CDR1 as MNHEY and CDR2 as SVGEGT. This CDR3 region has 16 residues. V lost 7 bases and J lost 2; bases outside the gene matches: 11. The CDR3 sequence is CASTKSRDSPYNEQFF. CDR3 nucleotide sequence: TGTGCCAGCACCAAGTCCCGGGACAGCCCCTACAATGAGCAGTTCTTC.

The J gene is TRBJ1-4, the V gene TRBV19; perhaps TRBD1 as D (5 bases). Germline-derived CDR1 and CDR2 are LNHDA and SQIVND (reference sequence). Trimming cost V 6 bases and J 6 bases, with 11 bases left between them. CDR3 length: 13 amino acids. The CDR3 DNA reads TGTGCCAGTAGCCATGAAGGGGATGAAAAACTGTTTTTT. Its protein product is CASSHEGDEKLFF. The complete variable domain, with remaining parts taken from reference TRBV19 and TRBJ1-4, reads DGGITQSPKYLFRKEGQNVTLSCEQNLNHDAMYWYRQDPGQGLRLIYYSQIVNDFQKGDIAEGYSVSREKKESFPLTVTSAQKNPTAFYLCASSHEGDEKLFFGSGTQLSVL.

This clonotype has a handful of counts. The CDR3 region has the DNA TGTGCCAGCAGTTCGTGGACAGGGAGGTACGAGCAGTACGTC. It encodes CASSSWTGRYEQYV. The rearrangement joins TRBV28 to TRBJ2-7; 8 bases fit TRBD1. The J segment lost 4 bases and the V segment lost 4 bases, leaving 6 bases of the junction unmatched. Per germline, CDR1 MDHEN and CDR2 SYDVKM. This CDR3 spans 14 amino acids.